A single sample is the source of the 10 T cell receptor beta chains below, sequenced in a study of T cell responses to AZD1222 COVID-19 vaccine. Sequenced by immunoSEQ multiplex PCR; TCRdb stores in-frame clones only, minus some. There are roughly 140,000 clones in the sample; roughly nine tenths occur only once, and approximately 1.8% lies in the top ten. This material consisted of peripheral blood, taken 28 days after the second AZD1222 dose. These receptors were collected from an adult who received the AZD1222 COVID-19 vaccine.

This rearrangement joins TRBV3-1 (or the pseudogene TRBV3-2) to TRBJ1-4; 10 bases map to TRBD1. After removal of 1 base from V and 8 bases from J, the junction contained 7 bases not matched to a gene. CDR1 and CDR2 from the germline V gene are LGHDT and YNNKEL (reference sequence). This CDR3 comprises 16 residues. Here the CDR3 DNA reads TGTGCCAGCAGCCAAGCGGGGGACAGGGGAGGAGAAAAACTGTTTTTT. Translated, it gives CASSQAGDRGGEKLFF.

V is TRBV6-5 and J is TRBJ2-2, with unresolved D. The CDR3 extends over 14 amino acids. CDR1 and CDR2 (germline): MNHEY, SVGAGI. Trimming took 6 bases from V and 0 from J, leaving 8 bases between them. CDR3 amino acids: CASRPLPNTGELFF. As DNA, the CDR3 is TGTGCCAGCAGACCTCTACCGAACACCGGGGAGCTGTTTTTT.

The chain joins TRBV30 to TRBJ1-5; D remains ambiguous. Germline CDR1 reads GTSNPN; CDR2 reads SVGIG (reference sequence). The CDR3 is 13 residues long. V shed 2 bases and J shed 4 bases, with 9 bases lying between them. The CDR3 reads CAWSSKGNQPQHF. The CDR3 DNA follows: TGTGCCTGGAGTTCAAAAGGGAATCAGCCCCAGCATTTT.

The V gene is TRBV9, the J gene TRBJ1-2; weak D call: TRBD1 (5 bases). The CDR3 runs to 13 residues. CDR1 and CDR2 from the germline V gene are SGDLS and YYNGEE. V was clipped by 0 bases and J by 3 bases, with 6 bases between them. Written as DNA, the CDR3 is TGTGCCAGCAGCGTAGGCAGGGACTATGGCTACACCTTC. Translating gives CASSVGRDYGYTF.

The table lists this clone with a count of one. V is TRBV9 and J is TRBJ2-1, with D perhaps TRBD1 or TRBD2 (5 bases each). In germline, CDR1 is SGDLS, CDR2 YYNGEE. The CDR3 totals 14 residues. Trimming took off 2 bases at V and 10 bases at J, with 16 bases between the two ends. The CDR3 sequence: CASSVGVGAWEQFF. The CDR3 DNA is TGTGCCAGCAGCGTTGGGGTCGGGGCTTGGGAGCAGTTCTTC.

The rearrangement links TRBV6-7 to TRBJ2-5; D is possibly TRBD1 (6 bases). TRBV6-7 belongs to the ORF category, with a function that is uncertain. V was trimmed by 0 bases and J by 0 bases, leaving 11 bases between them. The CDR3 consists of 16 residues. The CDR3 DNA is TGTGCCAGCAGTTACTCGAAAGGACAGAACCAAGAGACCCAGTACTTC. Its translation: CASSYSKGQNQETQYF.

The chain employs TRBV4-3 and TRBJ2-7; TRBD2 matches at 10 bases. Per the germline V gene, CDR1 is LGHNA and CDR2 is YSLEER. The CDR3 totals 16 residues. The ends lost 1 base at V and 0 bases at J; junction bases unmatched: 3. The CDR3 region has the DNA TGCGCCAGCAGCCAAGCGGCTAGCGGGAGCTCCTACGAGCAGTACTTC. Encoded protein: CASSQAASGSSYEQYF.

The chain couples TRBV9 to TRBJ1-6; perhaps TRBD1 as D (5 bases). Germline lookup yields CDR1 SGDLS and CDR2 YYNGEE. CDR3 size: 17 residues. Trimming removed 2 bases at V and 9 bases at J, with 21 bases between. This CDR3 is CASSVRSGGTGGSPLHF. Here the CDR3 DNA reads TGTGCCAGCAGCGTGAGAAGTGGGGGAACCGGCGGTTCACCCCTCCACTTT.

This sequence joins TRBV10-2 and TRBJ2-1, with 9 positions matching TRBD1. This CDR3 region has 13 residues. J was trimmed by 3 bases and V by 6 bases; bases with no gene match: 0. Germline V lookup: CDR1 WSHSY, CDR2 SAAADI. The DNA of the CDR3 is TGCGCCAGCAGGGGACAGGGCTACAATGAGCAGTTCTTC. Translating it yields CASRGQGYNEQFF.

This rearrangement joins TRBV7-8 to TRBJ2-1; a weak D match, TRBD2 (6 bases). V gave up 4 bases and J gave up 7 bases, with 14 bases separating them. The germline V gene encodes CDR1 SGHVS and CDR2 FQNEAQ. The CDR3 runs to 14 residues. The DNA for the CDR3 is TGTGCCAGCAGCTCCGGACTGGGGAGGAATGAGCAGTTCTTC. Its protein product is CASSSGLGRNEQFF.